The following is a TCR beta chain sequence with its context. Its antigen is unknown. Healthy bone marrow donors formed the donor group. The V and J ends lost 6 bases and 0 bases respectively, with 13 bases between them. CDR1 MNHNS and CDR2 SASEGT come from the germline V gene. The length of the CDR3 is 15 residues. This sample is drawn from a study of cytomegalovirus exposure and HLA in healthy donors. Background on the study: An earlier analysis found some 120 million unique TCR beta sequences from around 180 million T cells. Study-wide points: The productive fraction for most TCR beta V segments was about 87% or about 30% in an earlier analysis.

Researchers ran the PCR with 60 Vbeta and 13 Jbeta primers. Sequencing was performed with immunoSEQ multiplex PCR; in TCRdb, only in-frame clones are kept and a portion is missing. The sample records about 170,000 clones, roughly 80% being singletons. The origin of this receptor is a woman aged 18-30 years in good health and CMV-seronegative. The chain employs TRBV6-1 and TRBJ2-3; maybe TRBD1 (6 bases). Sequenced: PBMCs. CDR3 sequence: CASSLRTGSTDTQYF. The CDR3 coding sequence is TGTGCCAGCAGCCTTCGCACAGGGAGCACAGATACGCAGTATTTT.